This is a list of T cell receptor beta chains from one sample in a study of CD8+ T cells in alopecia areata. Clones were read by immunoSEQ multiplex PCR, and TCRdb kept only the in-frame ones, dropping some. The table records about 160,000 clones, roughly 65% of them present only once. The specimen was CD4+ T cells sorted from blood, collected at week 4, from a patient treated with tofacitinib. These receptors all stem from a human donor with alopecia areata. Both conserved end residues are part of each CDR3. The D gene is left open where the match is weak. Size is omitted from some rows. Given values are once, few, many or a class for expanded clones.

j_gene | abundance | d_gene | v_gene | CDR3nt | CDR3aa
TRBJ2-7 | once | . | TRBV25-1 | TGTGCCAGCAGTGCCGTGGACCGACGCGAGCAGTACTTC | CASSAVDRREQYF
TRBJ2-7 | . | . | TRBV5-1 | TGCGCCAGCAGCTTGGAGGGCAGTGGCTTCTCCGAGCAGTACTTC | CASSLEGSGFSEQYF
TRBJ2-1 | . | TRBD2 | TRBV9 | TGTGCCAGCAGCGTAGGTCCCAGCGGGGGCGACTTCTTC | CASSVGPSGGDFF
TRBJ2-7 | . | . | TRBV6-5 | TGTGCCATCAGGGCGTCCTACGAGCAGTACTTC | CAIRASYEQYF
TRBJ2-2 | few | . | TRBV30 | TGTGCCTGGCAGGGAAGTTTCGCCGGGGAGCTGTTTTTT | CAWQGSFAGELFF
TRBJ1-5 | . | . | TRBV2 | TGTGCCAGCAGTGAAAGGCAGGGACGAAATCAGCCCCAGCATTTT | CASSERQGRNQPQHF
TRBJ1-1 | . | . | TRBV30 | TGTGCCTGGAGTGTAGGACAGAACACTGAAGCTTTCTTT | CAWSVGQNTEAFF
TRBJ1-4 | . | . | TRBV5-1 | TGCGCCAGCGCAGAAAGGGGGTCTTCTGAAAAACTGTTTTTT | CASAERGSSEKLFF
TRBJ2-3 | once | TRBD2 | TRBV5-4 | TGTGCCAGCAGCTCGACTAGCGGGACAGATACGCAGTATTTT | CASSSTSGTDTQYF
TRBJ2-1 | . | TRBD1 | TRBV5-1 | TGCGCCAGCAGCTTGGATCAGCGGACAGGGTACCACAATGAGCAGTTCTTC | CASSLDQRTGYHNEQFF
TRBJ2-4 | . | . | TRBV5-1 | TGCGCCAGCAGCTTGGGCATCCTTGGGGACATTCAGTACTTC | CASSLGILGDIQYF
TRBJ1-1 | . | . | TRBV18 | TGTGCCAGCTCACTTCTGAACACTGAAGCTTTCTTT | CASSLLNTEAFF
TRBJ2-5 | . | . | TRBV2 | TGTGCCAGCATAGGGCGGGGGCCCTCCCAAGAGACCCAGTACTTC | CASIGRGPSQETQYF
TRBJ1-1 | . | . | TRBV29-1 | TGCAGCGCCATTACAGGTCGGGACACTGAAGCTTTCTTT | CSAITGRDTEAFF
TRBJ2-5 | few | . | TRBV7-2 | TGTGCCAGCAGCTTTGAAATCCAAGAGACCCAGTACTTC | CASSFEIQETQYF
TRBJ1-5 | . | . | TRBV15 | TGTGCCACCAGCGCCCGTGGAGGGTTCAGCAATCAGCCCCAGCATTTT | CATSARGGFSNQPQHF
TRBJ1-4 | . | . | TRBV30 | TGTGCCTGGAGCCCAGAGGGGGAAAAACTGTTTTTT | CAWSPEGEKLFF
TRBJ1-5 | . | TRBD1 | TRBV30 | TGTGCCTGGGCTACAGGGGGCGGGAATCAGCCCCAGCATTTT | CAWATGGGNQPQHF
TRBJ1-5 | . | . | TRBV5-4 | TGTGCCAGCAGCTGGATGGTTAGGGAAGGCGGCAATCAGCCCCAGCATTTT | CASSWMVREGGNQPQHF
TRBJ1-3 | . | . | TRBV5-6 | TGTGCCAGCAGGAAGGGACAAGGATCTGGAAACACCATATATTTT | CASRKGQGSGNTIYF
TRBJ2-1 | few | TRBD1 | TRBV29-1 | TGCAGCGCGTCAGGGGGCAATGAGCAGTTCTTC | CSASGGNEQFF
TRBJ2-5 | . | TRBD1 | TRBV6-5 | TGTGCCAGCAGCCCCACAGGGGGAGTAGGAGAGACCCAGTACTTC | CASSPTGGVGETQYF
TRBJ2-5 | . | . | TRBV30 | TGTGCCTGGTGGACCGGGACATACAAGCCGTACTTC | CAWWTGTYKPYF
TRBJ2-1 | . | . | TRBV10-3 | TGTGCCATCAGTGTATTAGCCAAGGGCGCCTACAATGAGCAGTTCTTC | CAISVLAKGAYNEQFF
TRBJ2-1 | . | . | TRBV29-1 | TGCAGCGTTGAATCGGGGGCGTCCTACAATGAGCAGTTCTTC | CSVESGASYNEQFF
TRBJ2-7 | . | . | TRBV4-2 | TGTGCCAGCAGCCCGGACACCTACGAGCAGTACTTC | CASSPDTYEQYF
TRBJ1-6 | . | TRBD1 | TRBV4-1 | TGCGCCAGCAGCCCGGACAGGCTTCAAAATTCACCCCTCCACTTT | CASSPDRLQNSPLHF
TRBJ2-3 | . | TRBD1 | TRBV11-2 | TGTGCCAGCAGCTTGGGACGGGACAGGGCCACAGATACGCAGTATTTT | CASSLGRDRATDTQYF
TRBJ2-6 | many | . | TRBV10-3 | TGTGCCATCAGTGAGCCGACGAGTAGCTCTGGGGCCAACGTCCTGACTTTC | CAISEPTSSSGANVLTF
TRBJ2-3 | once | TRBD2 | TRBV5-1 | TGCGCCAGCAGCTTGGCTAGCGGGGCGATGGATACGCAGTATTTT | CASSLASGAMDTQYF
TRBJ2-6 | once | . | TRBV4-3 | TGCGCCAGCAGCCAAGGAATGCTAAAGTCTGGGGCCAACGTCCTGACTTTC | CASSQGMLKSGANVLTF
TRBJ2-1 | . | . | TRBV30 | TGTGCCTGGAGTGTACGCGGGGTTGAGCAGTTCTTC | CAWSVRGVEQFF
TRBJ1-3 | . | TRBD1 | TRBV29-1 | TGCAGCATAGGGACAGCTGGAAACACCATATATTTT | CSIGTAGNTIYF
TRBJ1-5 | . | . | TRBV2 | TGTGCCAGCAGTGAACCGGGACTGACTCATCAGCCCCAGCATTTT | CASSEPGLTHQPQHF
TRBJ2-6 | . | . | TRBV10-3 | TGTGCCGCCCTGACAGTCTCTGGGGCCAACGTCCTGACTTTC | CAALTVSGANVLTF
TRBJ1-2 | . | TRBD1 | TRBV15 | TGTGCCACCAGCAGTGGGACAGGCGGAGGTAACTATGGCTACACCTTC | CATSSGTGGGNYGYTF
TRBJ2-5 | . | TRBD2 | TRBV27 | TGTGCCATCACGACCACAGCGGGGGAGGAAGAGACCCAGTACTTC | CAITTTAGEEETQYF
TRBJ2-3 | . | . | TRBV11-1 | TGTGCCAGCAGCTTAGAAGGTAGCGGCCGCACAGATACGCAGTATTTT | CASSLEGSGRTDTQYF
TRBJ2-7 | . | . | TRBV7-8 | TGTGCCAGCAGCTTAGGGGCGCGGTTGGGCGCTTCCTACGAGCAGTACTTC | CASSLGARLGASYEQYF
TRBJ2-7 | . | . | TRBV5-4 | TGTGCCAGCAGCTTGGAACCCTGGAGCGAGCAGTACTTC | CASSLEPWSEQYF
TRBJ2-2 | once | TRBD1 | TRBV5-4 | TGTGCCAGCAGCCGACAGGGGATTGGGGAGCTGTTTTTT | CASSRQGIGELFF
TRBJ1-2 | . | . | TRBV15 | TGTGCCACCAGCCCTACACGAGCTAACTATGGCTACACCTTC | CATSPTRANYGYTF
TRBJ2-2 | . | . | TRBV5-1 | TGCGCCAGCAGCTTGTTACAAGAGACCGGGGAGCTGTTTTTT | CASSLLQETGELFF
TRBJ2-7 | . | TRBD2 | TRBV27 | TGTGCCAGCGGGGGGACTAGCGGGGCGCTCGAGCAGTACTTC | CASGGTSGALEQYF
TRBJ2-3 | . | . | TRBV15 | TGTGCCACCAGTGTTACAGATACGCAGTATTTT | CATSVTDTQYF
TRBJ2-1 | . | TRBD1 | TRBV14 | TGTGCCAGCAGCCTCGGGACAGATCTCAATGAGCAGTTCTTC | CASSLGTDLNEQFF
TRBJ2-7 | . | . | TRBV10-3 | TGTGCCATCAGTGTAAGGGGGGACGAGCAGTACTTC | CAISVRGDEQYF
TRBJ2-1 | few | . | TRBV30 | TGTGCCTGGTCCAAGGGCCCGTTCTCCTACAATGAGCAGTTCTTC | CAWSKGPFSYNEQFF
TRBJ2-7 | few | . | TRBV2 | TGTGCCAGCAGTGAAAACTCCTACGAGCAGTACTTC | CASSENSYEQYF
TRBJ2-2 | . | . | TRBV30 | TGTGCCTGGAGGGACGGAGCGAACACCGGGGAGCTGTTTTTT | CAWRDGANTGELFF
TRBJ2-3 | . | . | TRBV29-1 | TGCAGCGTAAACCGAGGGAGCTCAGATACGCAGTATTTT | CSVNRGSSDTQYF
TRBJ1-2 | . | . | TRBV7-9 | TGTGCCAGCAGCTTATCCCGTGGGGGCTGGGCCTTC | CASSLSRGGWAF
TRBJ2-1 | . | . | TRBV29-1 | TGCAGCGTTGTGGCTAGAACCCACAATGAGCAGTTCTTC | CSVVARTHNEQFF
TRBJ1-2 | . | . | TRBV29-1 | TGCAGCGTTGAAGTGTGGGGGGCGAGCTATGGCTACACCTTC | CSVEVWGASYGYTF
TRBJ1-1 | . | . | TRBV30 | TGTGCCTGGAGTATGAGGCAAACGGGGACTGAAGCTTTCTTT | CAWSMRQTGTEAFF
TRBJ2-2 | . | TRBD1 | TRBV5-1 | TGCGCCAGCAGCAGGGGACAGGACACCGGGGAGCTGTTTTTT | CASSRGQDTGELFF
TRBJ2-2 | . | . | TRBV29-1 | TGCAGCGGGGCAGACAGCCTTAACACCGGGGAGCTGTTTTTT | CSGADSLNTGELFF
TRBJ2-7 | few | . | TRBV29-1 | TGCAGCGTTAGTGGTTCTACGAACTACGAGCAGTACTTC | CSVSGSTNYEQYF
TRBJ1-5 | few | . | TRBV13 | TGTGCCAGCAGCTTAGGCCCCAATCAGCCCCAGCATTTT | CASSLGPNQPQHF
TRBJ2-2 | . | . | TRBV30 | TGTGCCTGGAGTCCCGGGACGCTAACCGGGGAGCTGTTTTTT | CAWSPGTLTGELFF